This TCR beta chain was documented in a study of cytomegalovirus exposure and HLA in healthy donors. Assay: immunoSEQ multiplex PCR; the TCRdb copy retains only in-frame clones and omits some. Of some 63,000 clones in the sample, 89% are singletons; the top ten hold roughly 1.2%. V shed 1 base and J 2 bases; nucleotides not matched to a gene: 3. Germline lookup yields CDR1 SGHNT and CDR2 YYREEE (reference sequence). The length of the CDR3 is 14 residues. Sample: PBMCs. The receptor's source is a woman aged 18-29 years in good health and CMV-seronegative. The chain carries TRBV5-4 and TRBJ2-7; 7 nucleotides align to TRBD2. CDR3: CASSLPSGPYEQYF. DNA for the CDR3: TGTGCCAGCAGCTTGCCTAGCGGCCCCTACGAGCAGTACTTC.